This TCR beta chain comes out of a study of blood T cell repertoires in COVID-19. About the study: The cDNA or gDNA used as material had been derived from T cells, B-cell-depleted T cells, or PBMCs.

Clones were read by immunoSEQ multiplex PCR, and TCRdb kept only the in-frame ones, dropping some. The sample lists a few hundred thousand clones, around 90% occurring once. Germline CDR1 and CDR2: KGHSH and LQKENI. The V and J ends lost 4 bases and 0 bases, in that order; junction bases with no gene match: 4. There are 16 residues in the CDR3. V is TRBV18 and J is TRBJ1-3; 9 nucleotides align to TRBD1. Source material: PBMCs or T cells enriched from blood (not recorded which). This clonotype was obtained from a woman between 18 and 29 years old with acute COVID-19. The CDR3 sequence: CASSRGTGRSGNTIYF. CDR3 DNA: TGTGCCAGCTCACGCGGGACAGGGCGCTCTGGAAACACCATATATTTT.